The rows below give T cell receptor beta chains drawn from one sample of a study of Ad26.COV2.S vaccination and SARS-CoV-2 variants. Some clones are missing from TCRdb's copy, which holds only in-frame ones; the method was immunoSEQ multiplex PCR. The repertoire holds about 320,000 clones, with 85% to 90% as singletons. The starting material was peripheral blood, obtained in a trial of Ad26.COV2.S vaccine versus placebo. These TCRs come from a person aged 18 to 59 who received the Ad26.COV2.S COVID-19 vaccine or a placebo. CDR3s include the opening cysteine and the closing phenylalanine or tryptophan. Each record gives: V gene, J gene, CDR3 length, D gene, clone size, CDR3 protein, CDR3 DNA. A D gene is named only where the DNA matches it firmly. Size is stated for part of the rows, as once, few or many counts, or as a class when the clone is expanded.

V: TRBV28
J: TRBJ2-7
length: 13
D: TRBD1
size: -
CDR3: CASSPPGTDEQYF
DNA: TGTGCCAGCAGTCCGCCAGGGACAGACGAGCAGTACTTC

V: TRBV7-6
J: TRBJ1-3
length: 18
D: -
size: -
CDR3: CASSLVAASFYSGNTIYF
DNA: TGTGCCAGCAGCTTAGTGGCTGCTTCATTCTACTCTGGAAACACCATATATTTT

V: TRBV2
J: TRBJ2-5
length: 17
D: -
size: -
CDR3: CASSVWAGSRRGETQYF
DNA: TGTGCCAGCAGTGTTTGGGCGGGTAGTAGGCGCGGAGAGACCCAGTACTTC

V: TRBV11-2
J: TRBJ1-2
length: 17
D: -
size: once
CDR3: CASSLEQGYAANYGYTF
DNA: TGTGCCAGCAGCTTAGAACAGGGCTATGCGGCTAACTATGGCTACACCTTC

V: TRBV12-3/TRBV12-4
J: TRBJ1-2
length: 12
D: -
size: -
CDR3: CASSTQGYGYTF
DNA: TGTGCCAGCAGCACCCAGGGTTATGGCTACACCTTC

V: TRBV7-9
J: TRBJ2-2
length: 16
D: TRBD1
size: -
CDR3: CASSPDRGSNTGELFF
DNA: TGTGCCAGCAGCCCCGACAGGGGATCGAACACCGGGGAGCTGTTTTTT

V: TRBV15
J: TRBJ1-2
length: 15
D: TRBD1
size: -
CDR3: CATSSKGGSNYGYTF
DNA: TGTGCCACCAGCAGCAAAGGGGGCAGCAACTATGGCTACACCTTC

V: TRBV5-1
J: TRBJ1-1
length: 15
D: TRBD1
size: -
CDR3: CASSLAGTANTEAFF
DNA: TGCGCCAGCAGCTTGGCCGGGACAGCGAACACTGAAGCTTTCTTT

V: TRBV9
J: TRBJ2-7
length: 14
D: TRBD1
size: -
CDR3: CASSAGTALYEQYF
DNA: TGTGCCAGCAGCGCAGGGACAGCCTTGTACGAGCAGTACTTC

V: TRBV6-5
J: TRBJ1-1
length: 15
D: -
size: -
CDR3: CASSEGGARGTEAFF
DNA: TGTGCCAGCAGCGAGGGGGGTGCTCGGGGCACTGAAGCTTTCTTT

V: TRBV4-3
J: TRBJ1-5
length: 13
D: -
size: -
CDR3: CASSQDEGLPQHF
DNA: TGCGCCAGCAGCCAAGATGAGGGATTGCCCCAGCATTTT

V: TRBV30
J: TRBJ1-1
length: 13
D: -
size: few
CDR3: CAWSVSRNTEAFF
DNA: TGTGCCTGGAGTGTATCCAGGAACACTGAAGCTTTCTTT

V: TRBV3-1/TRBV3-2
J: TRBJ1-6
length: 13
D: -
size: few
CDR3: CASSQVQNSPLHF
DNA: TGTGCCAGCAGCCAAGTTCAGAATTCACCCCTCCACTTT

V: TRBV29-1
J: TRBJ2-4
length: 13
D: TRBD2
size: -
CDR3: CSVGGLAGNIQYF
DNA: TGCAGCGTGGGGGGACTAGCTGGAAACATTCAGTACTTC

V: TRBV18
J: TRBJ2-1
length: 16
D: TRBD2
size: -
CDR3: CASSPIAGGWYNEQFF
DNA: TGTGCCAGCTCACCTATAGCGGGAGGTTGGTACAATGAGCAGTTCTTC

V: TRBV7-2
J: TRBJ1-5
length: 15
D: -
size: -
CDR3: CASSSSGGPGQPQHF
DNA: TGTGCCAGCAGCTCGAGCGGGGGCCCTGGGCAGCCCCAGCATTTT

V: TRBV2
J: TRBJ1-4
length: 17
D: -
size: -
CDR3: CASSEVTASLTNEKLFF
DNA: TGTGCCAGCAGTGAAGTCACAGCTTCCCTCACTAATGAAAAACTGTTTTTT

V: TRBV27
J: TRBJ2-5
length: 19
D: TRBD2
size: -
CDR3: CASSLSRWGSGASKETQYF
DNA: TGTGCCAGCAGTTTATCGAGGTGGGGTAGCGGGGCTTCCAAAGAGACCCAGTACTTC

V: TRBV25-1
J: TRBJ2-1
length: 12
D: -
size: -
CDR3: CASSRRGNEQFF
DNA: TGTGCCAGCAGCCGTAGGGGAAATGAGCAGTTCTTC

V: TRBV29-1
J: TRBJ1-1
length: 13
D: -
size: -
CDR3: CSVIGRLNTEAFF
DNA: TGCAGCGTCATCGGACGGTTGAACACTGAAGCTTTCTTT

V: TRBV7-9
J: TRBJ2-5
length: 15
D: -
size: once
CDR3: CASSLGPPERETQYF
DNA: TGTGCCAGCAGCTTAGGCCCCCCGGAGCGTGAGACCCAGTACTTC

V: TRBV7-2
J: TRBJ2-7
length: 15
D: TRBD1
size: -
CDR3: CASSPVGTGLYEQYF
DNA: TGTGCCAGCAGTCCCGTCGGGACAGGGCTCTACGAGCAGTACTTC

V: TRBV6-2/TRBV6-3
J: TRBJ2-7
length: 17
D: TRBD1
size: -
CDR3: CASSYPSSGGDPYEQYF
DNA: TGTGCCAGCAGTTACCCTTCTTCAGGGGGCGATCCCTACGAGCAGTACTTC

V: TRBV7-9
J: TRBJ1-1
length: 14
D: -
size: -
CDR3: CASSRTGGNTEAFF
DNA: TGTGCCAGCAGCCGGACGGGGGGGAACACTGAAGCTTTCTTT

V: TRBV4-3
J: TRBJ1-2
length: 15
D: TRBD1
size: -
CDR3: CASSQGQQGGYGYTF
DNA: TGCGCCAGCAGCCAAGGTCAACAGGGGGGCTATGGCTACACCTTC

V: TRBV4-3
J: TRBJ1-3
length: 16
D: TRBD1
size: -
CDR3: CASSQQSGGLGNTIYF
DNA: TGCGCCAGCAGCCAACAATCAGGGGGTCTTGGAAACACCATATATTTT

V: TRBV6-6
J: TRBJ1-2
length: 14
D: -
size: -
CDR3: CASSYGGTAERYTF
DNA: TGTGCCAGCAGTTACGGCGGGACTGCGGAACGCTACACCTTC

V: TRBV19
J: TRBJ1-5
length: 17
D: -
size: -
CDR3: CATADEMGGYSNQPQHF
DNA: TGTGCCACCGCGGACGAAATGGGGGGTTATAGCAATCAGCCCCAGCATTTT

V: TRBV12-3/TRBV12-4
J: TRBJ2-3
length: 12
D: -
size: -
CDR3: CASSREIYTQYF
DNA: TGTGCCAGCAGCCGGGAAATCTATACGCAGTATTTT

V: TRBV19
J: TRBJ2-3
length: 17
D: TRBD1
size: -
CDR3: CASSLGQGSYSTDTQYF
DNA: TGTGCCAGTAGTTTGGGACAGGGCTCTTATAGCACAGATACGCAGTATTTT

V: TRBV7-9
J: TRBJ1-4
length: 16
D: -
size: -
CDR3: CASSLVGTGQVEKLFF
DNA: TGTGCCAGCAGCTTAGTGGGCACAGGGCAGGTCGAAAAACTGTTTTTT

V: TRBV11-3
J: TRBJ2-5
length: 12
D: TRBD1
size: -
CDR3: CASSTTGGTQYF
DNA: TGTGCCAGCAGCACAACAGGGGGAACCCAGTACTTC

V: TRBV28
J: TRBJ2-7
length: 19
D: -
size: -
CDR3: CASSFSPLLPFTVSYEQYF
DNA: TGTGCCAGCAGTTTTTCCCCCCTACTGCCTTTTACAGTCAGTTACGAGCAGTACTTC

V: TRBV4-2
J: TRBJ1-5
length: 15
D: -
size: -
CDR3: CASSQDRQAHQPQHF
DNA: TGTGCCAGCAGCCAAGATAGACAGGCCCATCAGCCCCAGCATTTT

V: TRBV14
J: TRBJ1-5
length: 17
D: TRBD1
size: -
CDR3: CASSQDSTGSSNQPQHF
DNA: TGTGCCAGCAGCCAAGATTCGACAGGGTCTAGCAATCAGCCCCAGCATTTT

V: TRBV4-1
J: TRBJ1-2
length: 14
D: -
size: -
CDR3: CASSQTGTVYGYTF
DNA: TGCGCCAGCAGCCAAACCGGGACGGTCTATGGCTACACCTTC

V: TRBV5-1
J: TRBJ2-3
length: 14
D: -
size: once
CDR3: CASSLAAGPDTQYF
DNA: TGCGCCAGCAGCTTGGCGGCCGGGCCAGATACGCAGTATTTT

V: TRBV27
J: TRBJ2-7
length: 15
D: TRBD1
size: -
CDR3: CASSLRGQSLYEQYF
DNA: TGTGCCAGCAGTTTAAGGGGGCAATCCCTCTACGAGCAGTACTTC

V: TRBV4-2
J: TRBJ1-1
length: 15
D: -
size: few
CDR3: CASSQVGPSGREAFF
DNA: TGTGCCAGCAGCCAAGTGGGACCATCCGGGCGTGAAGCTTTCTTT

V: TRBV6-5
J: TRBJ1-1
length: 14
D: TRBD1
size: once
CDR3: CASRLTSGGTEAFF
DNA: TGTGCCAGCAGACTAACCTCAGGGGGCACTGAAGCTTTCTTT

V: TRBV18
J: TRBJ2-6
length: 17
D: -
size: -
CDR3: CASSLVDPHSGANVLTF
DNA: TGTGCCAGCTCACTCGTTGACCCCCACTCTGGGGCCAACGTCCTGACTTTC

V: TRBV2
J: TRBJ1-2
length: 13
D: -
size: -
CDR3: CASSEAQGYGYTF
DNA: TGTGCCAGCAGTGAAGCACAGGGCTATGGCTACACCTTC

V: TRBV18
J: TRBJ1-1
length: 13
D: -
size: -
CDR3: CASSSQKNTEAFF
DNA: TGTGCCAGCTCAAGCCAGAAGAACACTGAAGCTTTCTTT

V: TRBV6-4
J: TRBJ2-3
length: 15
D: TRBD2
size: -
CDR3: CASSPVAGNTYTQYF
DNA: TGTGCCAGCAGCCCTGTAGCGGGAAACACATATACGCAGTATTTT

V: TRBV12-3/TRBV12-4
J: TRBJ1-3
length: 13
D: -
size: -
CDR3: CASTRSSGNTIYF
DNA: TGTGCCAGCACGAGGAGCTCTGGAAACACCATATATTTT

V: TRBV7-2
J: TRBJ1-2
length: 16
D: -
size: -
CDR3: CASSFEPGTGGYGYTF
DNA: TGTGCCAGCAGCTTTGAACCCGGGACGGGAGGCTATGGCTACACCTTC

V: TRBV6-1
J: TRBJ2-7
length: 14
D: TRBD2
size: once
CDR3: CASSEMGLATEQYF
DNA: TGTGCCAGCAGTGAAATGGGACTAGCGACCGAGCAGTACTTC

V: TRBV5-1
J: TRBJ2-1
length: 13
D: -
size: -
CDR3: CASSFEYWAEQFF
DNA: TGCGCCAGCAGCTTCGAGTACTGGGCTGAGCAGTTCTTC

V: TRBV27
J: TRBJ2-1
length: 16
D: -
size: -
CDR3: CASSPPLQGTYNEQFF
DNA: TGTGCCAGCAGTCCTCCGCTCCAGGGGACCTACAATGAGCAGTTCTTC

V: TRBV14
J: TRBJ2-7
length: 17
D: TRBD1
size: -
CDR3: CASSQDSPGQGMYEQYF
DNA: TGTGCCAGCAGCCAAGACTCGCCGGGACAGGGGATGTACGAGCAGTACTTC

V: TRBV5-1
J: TRBJ2-7
length: 13
D: -
size: -
CDR3: CASRGPGAGEQYF
DNA: TGCGCCAGCAGAGGACCGGGGGCCGGCGAGCAGTACTTC